This T cell receptor beta chain comes out of a study of CD8 T cells in ankylosing spondylitis. Quantitative 5'-RACE with molecular barcodes was used to make the TCR beta libraries. TCRdb re-called the 5' RACE reads through MiXCR, storing one row per CDR3 protein. The top ten clones hold under 4.5% of a sample with fewer than 550,000 distinct CDR3 sequences, about 5.4% of them seen once. General study findings and limits: Reports say disease-linked clones showed up significantly more in matched ankylosing spondylitis synovial fluid. Made up of fewer than ten highly homologous variants, a TCR beta motif appeared characteristic of ankylosing spondylitis blood.

This clonotype has a count of ten or more. Its antigen is unidentified. Per the germline V gene, CDR1 is DFQATT and CDR2 is SNEGSKA (reference sequence). This CDR3 has 14 residues. The V and J ends lost 4 bases and 8 bases respectively, with 17 bases between them. Material for sequencing was blood, either unsorted or a sorted T cell fraction (not recorded which). The V call is TRBV20-1, the J call TRBJ1-4, with D unclear. This TCR came from a male donor with ankylosing spondylitis. DNA for the CDR3: TGCAGTGCTATGACTCGGGGAGCCGAGGAAAAACTGTTTTTT. It is translated as CSAMTRGAEEKLFF.